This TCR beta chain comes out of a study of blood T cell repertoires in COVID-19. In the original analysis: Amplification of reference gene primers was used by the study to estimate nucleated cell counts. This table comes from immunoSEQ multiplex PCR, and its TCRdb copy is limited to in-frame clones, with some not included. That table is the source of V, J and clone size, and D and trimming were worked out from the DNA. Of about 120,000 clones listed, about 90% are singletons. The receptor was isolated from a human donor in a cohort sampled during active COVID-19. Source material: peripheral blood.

The CDR3 coding sequence is TGTGCCAGTAGTACCGACAGGGGTGGAGAAAAACTGTTTTTT. Translating gives CASSTDRGGEKLFF. The chain uses TRBV19 and TRBJ1-4; 8 bases line up with TRBD1. The CDR3 totals 14 residues. Per germline, CDR1 LNHDA and CDR2 SQIVND (reference sequence). V was clipped by 4 bases and J by 8 bases; unmatched bases: 6.